The following is a T cell receptor beta chain sequence with its context. This sample is part of a study of T cells in Graves' hyperthyroidism and ophthalmopathy. Template material for amplifying TCR beta CDR3 regions consisted of RNA transcripts. Researchers ran a first-round RT-PCR on the TCR CDR3 using the HTBI primer set. TCRdb re-derived calls from the multiplex PCR reads in MiXCR, one entry per CDR3 protein. The table has 450,000 to 500,000 distinct CDR3 sequences, approximately 23% seen once; the top ten hold approximately 49%. The CDR3 runs to 15 residues. V was clipped by 3 bases and J by 3 bases; unmatched bases: 8. Germline assignment: CDR1 DFQATT and CDR2 SNEGSKA (reference sequence).

This clonotype was sampled from a woman in her 70s with Graves' ophthalmopathy. Sample: blood. The V gene is TRBV20-1, the J gene TRBJ1-5; 7 positions agree with TRBD1. The CDR3 DNA reads as TGCAGTGCTAGCCCCTTCGGACAGGACAATCAGCCCCAGCATTTT. It yields the protein CSASPFGQDNQPQHF.